These 8 T cell receptor beta chains were sequenced from one sample in a study of OX40 agonist ivuxolimab in advanced cancers. Produced via immunoSEQ multiplex PCR; TCRdb's table is partial and in-frame only. The table lists under 80,000 clones, 82% of them singletons. The sequences come from CD4+ or CD8+ T cells sorted from blood, collected in a trial of the OX40 agonist ivuxolimab. Every receptor here comes from an adult with an advanced solid tumor such as melanoma, head and neck, liver or kidney cancer.

Of note for this clone: Compared with germline, one end of the junction differs, possibly owing to a read error. The V call is TRBV19, the J call TRBJ1-2, with D possibly being TRBD1 (5 bases). Germline CDR1 and CDR2: LNHDA and SQIVND (reference sequence). This CDR3 has 11 residues. CDR3 nucleotides: TGTGCCAGTAGTTTCTCCGTACAGGTCGCCTTC. Its translation: CASSFSVQVAF. The variable domain in full, completed from reference TRBV19 and TRBJ1-2, reads DGGITQSPKYLFRKEGQNVTLSCEQNLNHDAMYWYRQDPGQGLRLIYYSQIVNDFQKGDIAEGYSVSREKKESFPLTVTSAQKNPTAFYLCASSFSVQVAFGSGTRLTVV.

The V and J genes are TRBV2 and TRBJ2-3; 13 bases line up with TRBD2. Losses at the gene ends were 4 bases for V and 6 bases for J; bases not matched to a gene: 4. Germline CDR1 reads SNHLY; CDR2 reads FYNNEI. The CDR3 contains 15 residues. CDR3 amino acids: CASSVGTSGVDTQYF. The CDR3, as DNA: TGTGCCAGCAGTGTAGGGACTAGCGGGGTTGATACGCAGTATTTT.

As concerns this clone: An end of the junction differs from the germline gene, which may be a read error. The chain couples TRBV7-7 to TRBJ2-5; D is tentatively TRBD1 or TRBD2 (5 bases each). The CDR3 spans 15 residues. Germline CDR1 is SSHAT and CDR2 is FNYEAQ (reference sequence). As DNA, the CDR3 is TGTGCTAGCAGCCGACAGAGAGGGGTCCAAGAGACCCAGTACTTC. Its translation: CASSRQRGVQETQYF.

The chain uses TRBV2 and TRBJ1-4; D call uncertain. The germline V and J ends were trimmed by 4 bases and 8 bases, with 11 bases remaining between them. Germline CDR1 is SNHLY and CDR2 is FYNNEI. There are 13 residues in the CDR3. CDR3 nucleotides: TGTGCCAGCAGTGGCTCGATACCGGAAAAACTGTTTTTT. Protein: CASSGSIPEKLFF.

V gene TRBV21-1 combines with J gene TRBJ2-7; no DNA check was done on the table's D call, TRBD1. TRBV21-1 is recorded as a pseudogene. The CDR3 runs 15 residues. CDR3 nucleotides: TGTGCCAGCAGCACTAAGGGACAGGGAATTTACGAGCAGTACTTC. Its protein product is CASSTKGQGIYEQYF.

V gene TRBV18 combines with J gene TRBJ2-4; perhaps TRBD2 as D (7 bases). The germline V gene has CDR1 KGHSH and CDR2 LQKENI. The V end was cut by 2 bases, the J end by 6 bases, with 23 bases between. This CDR3 contains 18 residues. This CDR3 is CASSPGWGGATEGNIQYF. For the CDR3, the DNA is TGTGCCAGCTCACCAGGCTGGGGGGGGGCGACGGAGGGAAACATTCAGTACTTC.

V and J are TRBV5-4 and TRBJ2-5; 9 nucleotides line up with TRBD1. This CDR3 region has 15 residues. V gave up 3 bases and J gave up 1 base; unmatched junction bases: 4. CDR1 is SGHNT, CDR2 YYREEE, per germline (reference sequence). The CDR3 reads CASSSTQGAQETQYF. In DNA form, the CDR3 reads TGTGCCAGCAGCTCGACACAGGGGGCCCAAGAGACCCAGTACTTC.

This clone was found a few times. The chain couples TRBV5-4 to TRBJ2-7; 9 nucleotides match TRBD1. CDR1 and CDR2 from the germline V gene are SGHNT and YYREEE (reference sequence). J gave up 6 bases and V 1 base, and 8 bases lay outside the gene matches. This CDR3 has 15 amino acids. This chain's CDR3 is CASSLWGQGRAEQYF. In nucleotides, the CDR3 is TGTGCCAGCAGCTTGTGGGGACAGGGCCGGGCCGAGCAGTACTTC.